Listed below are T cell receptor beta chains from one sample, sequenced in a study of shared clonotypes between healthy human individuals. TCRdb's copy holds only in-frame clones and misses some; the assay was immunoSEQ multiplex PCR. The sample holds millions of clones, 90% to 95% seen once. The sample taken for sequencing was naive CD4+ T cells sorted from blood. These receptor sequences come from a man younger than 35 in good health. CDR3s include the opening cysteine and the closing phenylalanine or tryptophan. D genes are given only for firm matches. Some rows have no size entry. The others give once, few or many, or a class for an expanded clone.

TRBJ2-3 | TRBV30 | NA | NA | CAWHQPVRGTDTQYF | TGTGCCTGGCACCAACCCGTACGTGGCACAGATACGCAGTATTTT
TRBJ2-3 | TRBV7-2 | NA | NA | CASSLLGDTQYF | TGTGCCAGCAGTTTGCTAGGGGATACGCAGTATTTT
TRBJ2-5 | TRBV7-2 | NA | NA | CASSLAPGQARETQYF | TGTGCCAGCAGCTTAGCGCCGGGCCAAGCGCGAGAGACCCAGTACTTC
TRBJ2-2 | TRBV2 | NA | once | CASSVGRANGELFF | TGTGCCAGCAGTGTCGGCAGGGCTAACGGGGAGCTGTTTTTT
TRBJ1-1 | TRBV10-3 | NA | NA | CAISQQDTEAFF | TGTGCCATCAGCCAACAGGACACTGAAGCTTTCTTT
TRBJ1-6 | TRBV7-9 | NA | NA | CASSFYYNSPLHF | TGTGCCAGCAGCTTTTATTATAATTCACCCCTCCACTTT
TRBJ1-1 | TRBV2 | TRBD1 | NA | CASRDRGRVTEAFF | TGTGCCAGCAGAGACAGGGGGCGCGTCACTGAAGCTTTCTTT
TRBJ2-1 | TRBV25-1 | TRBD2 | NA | CASSAPGLAASYNEQFF | TGTGCCAGCAGTGCCCCGGGACTAGCCGCGTCCTACAATGAGCAGTTCTTC
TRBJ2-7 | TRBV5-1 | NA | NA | CASRGDGSSYEQYF | TGCGCCAGCAGGGGGGACGGAAGCTCCTACGAGCAGTACTTC
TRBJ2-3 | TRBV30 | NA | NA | CAWTDGTDTQYF | TGTGCCTGGACAGACGGCACAGATACGCAGTATTTT
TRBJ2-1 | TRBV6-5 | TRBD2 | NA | CASSYSRTGGWNEQFF | TGTGCCAGCAGTTACTCGAGGACGGGAGGCTGGAATGAGCAGTTCTTC
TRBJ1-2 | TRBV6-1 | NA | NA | CASSEEGVNGYTF | TGTGCCAGCAGTGAAGAAGGGGTGAATGGCTACACCTTC
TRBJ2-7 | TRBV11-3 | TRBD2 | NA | CASSRGGSESYEQYF | TGTGCCAGCAGCAGAGGCGGGAGTGAATCCTACGAGCAGTACTTC
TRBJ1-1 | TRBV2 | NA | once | CASSVIGNTEAFF | TGTGCCAGCAGTGTTATCGGGAACACTGAAGCTTTCTTT
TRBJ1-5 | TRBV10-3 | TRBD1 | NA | CAISESGQTNQPQHF | TGTGCCATCAGTGAGTCGGGACAGACCAATCAGCCCCAGCATTTT
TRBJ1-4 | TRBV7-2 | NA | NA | CASSLEGRVGWEKLFF | TGTGCCAGCAGCTTAGAAGGGCGTGTGGGGTGGGAAAAACTGTTTTTT
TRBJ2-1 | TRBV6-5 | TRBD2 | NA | CASSYRLAGVNEQFF | TGTGCCAGCAGTTACAGGCTAGCGGGAGTAAATGAGCAGTTCTTC
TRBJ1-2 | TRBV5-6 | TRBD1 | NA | CASSYRGTGTGVRGYTF | TGTGCCAGCAGCTATAGGGGAACCGGGACAGGGGTACGGGGCTACACCTTC
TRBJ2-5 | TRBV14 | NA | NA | CASSQDTVRETQYF | TGTGCCAGCAGCCAAGATACAGTAAGGGAGACCCAGTACTTC
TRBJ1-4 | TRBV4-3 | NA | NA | CASSKGPATNEKLFF | TGCGCCAGCAGCAAAGGCCCCGCAACTAATGAAAAACTGTTTTTT
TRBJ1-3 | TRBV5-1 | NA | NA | CASSLGQQLSGNTIYF | TGCGCCAGCAGCTTGGGGCAACAACTCTCTGGAAACACCATATATTTT
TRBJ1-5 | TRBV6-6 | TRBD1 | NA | CASRTDRGVSQPQHF | TGTGCCAGCAGGACGGACAGGGGGGTGAGTCAGCCCCAGCATTTT
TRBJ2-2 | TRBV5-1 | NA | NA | CASSWAGPPNTGELFF | TGCGCCAGCAGCTGGGCCGGGCCACCGAACACCGGGGAGCTGTTTTTT
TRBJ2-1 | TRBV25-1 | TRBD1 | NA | CASSEAGTGNNEQFF | TGTGCCAGCAGTGAAGCCGGGACAGGTAACAATGAGCAGTTCTTC
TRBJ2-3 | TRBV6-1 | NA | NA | CASSEALLAQYF | TGTGCCAGCAGTGAAGCGCTCTTAGCGCAGTATTTT
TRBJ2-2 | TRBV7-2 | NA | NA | CASSLVDTNTGELFF | TGTGCCAGCAGCTTAGTAGACACGAACACCGGGGAGCTGTTTTTT
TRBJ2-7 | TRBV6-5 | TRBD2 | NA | CASSNRLAGVHEQYF | TGTGCCAGCAGTAACCGACTAGCGGGAGTCCACGAGCAGTACTTC
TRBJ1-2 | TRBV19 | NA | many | CASRPQGHGYTF | TGTGCCAGTAGGCCACAGGGACATGGCTACACCTTC
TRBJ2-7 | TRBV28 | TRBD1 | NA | CASSVRQGSLPWTEQYF | TGTGCCAGCAGTGTAAGACAGGGTTCCTTACCATGGACCGAGCAGTACTTC
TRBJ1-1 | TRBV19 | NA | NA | CASIPGGGNTEAFF | TGTGCCAGTATACCCGGCGGGGGGAACACTGAAGCTTTCTTT
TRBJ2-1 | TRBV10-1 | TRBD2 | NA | CASSELWTSGSREQFF | TGCGCCAGCAGTGAGTTGTGGACTAGCGGGTCTCGTGAGCAGTTCTTC
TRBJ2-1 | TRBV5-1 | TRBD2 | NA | CASSLGYSGGYLLNEQFF | TGCGCCAGCAGCTTGGGCTATAGCGGGGGGTACCTTCTGAATGAGCAGTTCTTC
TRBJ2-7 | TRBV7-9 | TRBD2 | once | CASSLLGGSYEQYF | TGTGCCAGCAGCTTACTCGGGGGGTCCTACGAGCAGTACTTC
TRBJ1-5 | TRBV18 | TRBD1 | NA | CASSQTGGNQPQHF | TGTGCCAGCTCACAGACAGGGGGGAATCAGCCCCAGCATTTT
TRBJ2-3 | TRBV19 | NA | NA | CASKVGYTDTQYF | TGTGCCAGTAAGGTGGGATACACAGATACGCAGTATTTT
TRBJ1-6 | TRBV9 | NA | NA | CASSVGDRSPLHF | TGTGCCAGCAGCGTAGGAGATCGTTCACCCCTCCACTTT
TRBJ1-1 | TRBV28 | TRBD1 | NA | CASSLRGRTEAFF | TGTGCCAGCAGTTTAAGGGGGCGGACTGAAGCTTTCTTT
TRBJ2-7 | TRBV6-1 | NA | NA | CASSGQGSYEQYF | TGTGCCAGCAGTGGGCAGGGTTCCTACGAGCAGTACTTC